What follows are 23 T cell receptor beta chains derived from one specimen sequenced in a study of T cells in Graves' hyperthyroidism and ophthalmopathy. Amplified TCR beta CDR3 regions derived from RNA transcripts. TCR CDR3 regions were first amplified by RT-PCR with HTBI primers. TCRdb reprocessed the multiplex PCR reads via MiXCR and lists one record per CDR3 protein. The top ten clones hold roughly 9.2% of a sample with about 360,000 distinct CDR3 sequences, roughly an eighth of them seen once. Material for sequencing was blood. The receptors derive from a woman between 18 and 30 years old with Graves' hyperthyroidism.

This clonotype was recorded many times. The chain has TRBV6-5 and TRBJ1-1; no clear D gene. This CDR3 has 14 residues. Germline loops: CDR1 MNHEY, CDR2 SVGAGI. Trimming removed 2 bases from V and 1 base from J, with 8 bases in between. The DNA for the CDR3 is TGTGCCAGCAGTTACACCACGGGGAACACTGAAGCTTTCTTT. It yields the protein CASSYTTGNTEAFF.

The chain links TRBV6-1 to TRBJ1-1, with a weak D call TRBD1 (6 bases). Germline V gene data show CDR1 as MNHNS and CDR2 as SASEGT. The CDR3 extends over 11 amino acids. V gave up 6 bases and J gave up 11 bases, with 13 bases separating them. CDR3 residues: CASSPTGKAFF. In DNA form, the CDR3 reads TGTGCCAGCAGCCCCACAGGGAAGGCTTTCTTT.

At least ten counts were recorded for this clonotype. This chain uses TRBV28 with TRBJ2-3; 11 nucleotides match TRBD2. Germline V gives CDR1 MDHEN, CDR2 SYDVKM. This CDR3 has 16 residues. After removal of 1 base from V and 6 bases from J, the junction contained 6 bases not matched to a gene. DNA for the CDR3: TGTGCCAGCAGTTTATTTACTAGCGGGAGAACCGATACGCAGTATTTT. Amino acid sequence: CASSLFTSGRTDTQYF.

This clonotype was counted a few times. The chain recombines TRBV6-2 or TRBV6-3 with TRBJ1-2, with D perhaps matching TRBD1 (5 bases). The germline V gene has CDR1 MNHEY and CDR2 SVGEGT. Trimming removed 7 bases at V and 14 bases at J, with 17 bases between. The CDR3 consists of 11 residues. As DNA, the CDR3 is TGTGCCAGCACCCCAGGGAGGGGCCTAACCTTC. It specifies CASTPGRGLTF.

There are many counts of this clonotype. The rearrangement links TRBV28 to TRBJ1-1, with D unresolved. Per germline, CDR1 MDHEN and CDR2 SYDVKM. V dropped 2 bases and J dropped 0 bases, with 4 bases sitting between them. The CDR3 is 13 residues long. CDR3 in amino acids: CASSLPMNTEAFF. The DNA for the CDR3 is TGTGCCAGCAGTTTACCGATGAACACTGAAGCTTTCTTT.

This clonotype was observed a few times. This chain links TRBV9 with TRBJ2-3; D tentatively fits TRBD1 or TRBD2 (5 bases each). CDR1 is SGDLS, CDR2 YYNGEE, per germline. The V end was cut by 6 bases, the J end by 6 bases, with 14 bases between. The CDR3 sequence is 13 residues long. The DNA of the CDR3 is TGTGCCAGCAATCTGGGGGTGTCGGATACGCAGTATTTT. Protein: CASNLGVSDTQYF.

This clonotype was seen only a few times. The chain couples TRBV19 to TRBJ1-5; TRBD1 matches at 7 bases. Germline V gene data show CDR1 as LNHDA and CDR2 as SQIVND (reference sequence). V shed 5 bases, J shed 6 bases, and the junction held 10 bases outside the gene matches. The CDR3 has 15 residues. In DNA, the CDR3 is TGTGCCAGTAGTCCAAGAACAGGGGCGGTTCAGCCCCAGCATTTT. Translating gives CASSPRTGAVQPQHF. Looking up the rest from reference TRBV19 and TRBJ1-5 gives the full variable domain: DGGITQSPKYLFRKEGQNVTLSCEQNLNHDAMYWYRQDPGQGLRLIYYSQIVNDFQKGDIAEGYSVSREKKESFPLTVTSAQKNPTAFYLCASSPRTGAVQPQHFGDGTRLSIL.

The sample holds a few counts of this clonotype. This CDR3 is CASSLVAGVGELFF. The DNA for the CDR3 is TGTGCCAGCAGCTTAGTTGCAGGGGTCGGGGAGCTGTTTTTT. The genes are TRBV7-9 and TRBJ2-2; D is perhaps TRBD1 (6 bases). The CDR3 is 14 amino acids. The germline V and J ends were trimmed by 1 base and 7 bases, with 10 bases remaining between them. CDR1 and CDR2 from the germline V gene are SEHNR and FQNEAQ (reference sequence).

This clonotype was recorded many times. The chain recombines TRBV9 with TRBJ2-3, with 8 bases lining up with TRBD2. Losses at the gene ends were 0 bases for V and 6 bases for J; bases not matched to a gene: 3. CDR3 length: 14 amino acids. The V gene's germline CDR1 is SGDLS and CDR2 YYNGEE. This chain's CDR3 is CASSVGASGDTQYF. CDR3 nucleotide sequence: TGTGCCAGCAGCGTAGGGGCTAGCGGGGATACGCAGTATTTT. Looking up the rest from reference TRBV9 and TRBJ2-3 gives the full variable domain: DSGVTQTPKHLITATGQRVTLRCSPRSGDLSVYWYQQSLDQGLQFLIQYYNGEERAKGNILERFSAQQFPDLHSELNLSSLELGDSALYFCASSVGASGDTQYFGPGTRLTVL.

This clonotype was recorded at least ten times. V usage is TRBV6-2 or TRBV6-3 and J usage is TRBJ2-7; perhaps TRBD1 as D (6 bases). This CDR3 is 13 amino acids long. Deletions cut 7 bases from V and 3 bases from J, with 13 bases between. From germline, CDR1 is MNHEY and CDR2 SVGEGT. CDR3 sequence reads: CASTRQDGYEQYF. The CDR3 DNA reads TGTGCCAGCACCCGACAGGATGGCTACGAGCAGTACTTC.

This clonotype was observed at least ten times. This sequence joins TRBV5-1 and TRBJ2-7, with TRBD2 as a possible D gene (5 bases). The CDR3 runs to 14 residues. The V gene's germline CDR1 is SGHRS and CDR2 YFSETQ. The V gene lost 2 bases and the J gene lost 6 bases, with 15 bases spanning the gap. The CDR3 spells CASSLADPLGEQYF. DNA for the CDR3: TGCGCCAGCAGCTTAGCGGACCCCCTCGGCGAGCAGTACTTC.

This clonotype was counted at least ten times. J is TRBJ1-3 and V is TRBV2; TRBD1 matches 10 bases. This CDR3 has 15 amino acids. The V segment lost 3 bases and the J segment 3 bases; nucleotides outside the gene matches: 2. CDR1 SNHLY and CDR2 FYNNEI come from the germline V gene. In DNA, the CDR3 is TGTGCCAGCAGTGAGACAGGGGGCGGTGGAAACACCATATATTTT. It is translated as CASSETGGGGNTIYF.

The CDR3 region has the DNA TGTGCCAGCACGCCGACAGGGTTCCGCTCCTACGAGCAGTACTTC. This gives the protein CASTPTGFRSYEQYF. The J gene is TRBJ2-7, the V gene TRBV28; 7 bases agree with TRBD1. V lost 7 bases, J lost 0 bases, and 9 bases stayed unmatched. CDR3 size: 15 residues. Germline-derived CDR1 and CDR2 are MDHEN and SYDVKM.

The table lists this clonotype with a few counts. This sequence joins TRBV24-1 and TRBJ2-1, with 9 bases lining up with TRBD1. This CDR3 is built from 15 residues. V shed 5 bases, J shed 3 bases, and the junction held 4 bases outside the gene matches. In germline, CDR1 is KGHDR, CDR2 SFDVKD. The CDR3 DNA is TGTGCCACCAGTGCGGGACAGGGTTACTACAATGAGCAGTTCTTC. Translation gives CATSAGQGYYNEQFF.

This clonotype was recorded many times. V usage is TRBV7-9 and J usage is TRBJ2-7; 13 bases map to TRBD2. This CDR3 is built from 17 residues. J gave up 3 bases and V 3 bases, and 8 bases lay outside the gene matches. Germline CDR1 and CDR2: SEHNR and FQNEAQ (reference sequence). CDR3 in DNA: TGTGCCAGCAGCTTGGGACTAGCGGGGATAGAAATCTACGAGCAGTACTTC. The encoded protein is CASSLGLAGIEIYEQYF.

This clonotype was recorded many times. V and J are TRBV28 and TRBJ1-4; no firm D call. The CDR3 is made up of 13 amino acids. V lost 5 bases and J lost 3, with 7 bases in between. Germline V gene sequence: CDR1 MDHEN, CDR2 SYDVKM. The CDR3 bases are TGTGCCAGCAGTGGGAGGCCTAATGAAAAACTGTTTTTT. This sequence encodes CASSGRPNEKLFF.

The rearrangement uses TRBV7-9 and TRBJ2-5; no clear D gene. The CDR3 covers 16 residues. Trimming cost V 6 bases and J 1 base, with 18 bases left between them. The germline gives CDR1 SEHNR, CDR2 FQNEAQ (reference sequence). CDR3 coding DNA: TGTGCCAGCAGGAGAGGTGGCAGCCCGTCCCAAGAGACCCAGTACTTC. Amino acid sequence: CASRRGGSPSQETQYF. The full variable domain, its missing parts supplied by reference TRBV7-9 and TRBJ2-5, is DTGVSQNPRHKITKRGQNVTFRCDPISEHNRLYWYRQTLGQGPEFLTYFQNEAQLEKSRLLSDRFSAERPKGSFSTLEIQRTEQGDSAMYLCASRRGGSPSQETQYFGPGTRLLVL.

This clonotype showed up many times. The chain carries TRBV7-9 and TRBJ1-1; no reliable D call. Looked up from germline, CDR1 is SEHNR and CDR2 is FQNEAQ (reference sequence). V lost 4 bases to trimming and J lost 4 bases, with 7 bases between them. This CDR3 is built from 12 residues. The chain's CDR3 is CASSYGITEAFF. CDR3 nucleotide sequence: TGTGCCAGCAGCTATGGGATCACTGAAGCTTTCTTT.

This clonotype was counted at least ten times. The chain has TRBV6-2 or TRBV6-3 and TRBJ2-2; TRBD1 is a possible D gene (6 bases). CDR1 is MNHEY, CDR2 SVGEGT, per germline. The CDR3 loop spans 15 amino acids. V lost 0 bases and J 4 bases, leaving 9 bases between the germline ends. This chain's CDR3 is CASSYSTGATGELFF. In nucleotides, the CDR3 is TGTGCCAGCAGTTACTCGACAGGCGCCACCGGGGAGCTGTTTTTT.

This clonotype was detected many times. The chain uses TRBV7-9 and TRBJ2-3; D might be TRBD1 (6 bases). The V gene's germline CDR1 is SEHNR and CDR2 FQNEAQ (reference sequence). This CDR3 has 16 amino acids. The V gene lost 4 bases and the J gene lost 0 bases, with 14 bases spanning the gap. CDR3 in DNA: TGTGCCAGCAGCTCCCGACAGGCCCTAAGCACAGATACGCAGTATTTT. Its protein is CASSSRQALSTDTQYF. Full variable domain (outside the CDR3, taken from reference TRBV7-9 and TRBJ2-3): DTGVSQNPRHKITKRGQNVTFRCDPISEHNRLYWYRQTLGQGPEFLTYFQNEAQLEKSRLLSDRFSAERPKGSFSTLEIQRTEQGDSAMYLCASSSRQALSTDTQYFGPGTRLTVL.

This clonotype was recorded at least ten times. This chain links TRBV14 with TRBJ2-1; 8 bases agree with TRBD2. CDR3 size: 15 residues. V was clipped by 1 base and J by 9 bases; unmatched bases: 8. Per germline, CDR1 SGHDN and CDR2 FVKESK. In DNA form, the CDR3 reads TGTGCCAGCAGCCAAGTGTTAGCGGGGACGGGTGAGCAGTTCTTC. Encoded protein: CASSQVLAGTGEQFF. Combining the CDR3 with reference TRBV14 and TRBJ2-1 gives the whole variable domain EAGVTQFPSHSVIEKGQTVTLRCDPISGHDNLYWYRRVMGKEIKFLLHFVKESKQDESGMPNNRFLAERTGGTYSTLKVQPAELEDSGVYFCASSQVLAGTGEQFFGPGTRLTVL.

This clonotype was seen repeatedly, ten times or more. The chain combines TRBV3-1 with TRBJ1-2; D gene ambiguous. Germline V lookup: CDR1 LGHDT, CDR2 YNNKEL (reference sequence). The CDR3 runs 13 residues. V was cut by 1 base and J by 7 bases, with 10 bases left in between. The CDR3 DNA reads as TGTGCCAGCAGCCAAGGTCGCGGTGGTGGCTACACCTTC. Translation gives CASSQGRGGGYTF.

This clonotype was observed many times. The V call is TRBV28, the J call TRBJ1-1; D unclear. Looked up from germline, CDR1 is MDHEN and CDR2 is SYDVKM. The CDR3 is 15 residues long. Deletions cut 3 bases from V and 0 bases from J, with 11 bases between. The CDR3 loop is CASSLAREMNTEAFF. The DNA of the CDR3 is TGTGCCAGCAGTTTGGCACGGGAAATGAACACTGAAGCTTTCTTT. Looking up the rest from reference TRBV28 and TRBJ1-1 gives the full variable domain: DVKVTQSSRYLVKRTGEKVFLECVQDMDHENMFWYRQDPGLGLRLIYFSYDVKMKEKGDIPEGYSVSREKKERFSLILESASTNQTSMYLCASSLAREMNTEAFFGQGTRLTVV.